This passage covers 10 T cell receptor beta chains from one sample sequenced in a study of cytomegalovirus exposure and HLA in healthy donors. The PCR used 60 Vbeta and 13 Jbeta primers. Sequencing used immunoSEQ multiplex PCR; TCRdb keeps in-frame clones, though not all of them. The sample shows about 120,000 clones, about 74% of them seen only once. Sequencing input: PBMCs. All receptors come from a female donor in good health and CMV-seronegative.

This sequence joins TRBV19 and TRBJ2-5; 9 bases align to TRBD1. Trimming cost V 6 bases and J 3 bases; bases outside gene matches: 5. The CDR3 is made up of 14 amino acids. Per the germline V gene, CDR1 is LNHDA and CDR2 is SQIVND (reference sequence). The CDR3 region has the DNA TGTGCCAGTAGGACGACAGGGGGAGAAGAGACCCAGTACTTC. Its translation is CASRTTGGEETQYF.

This chain uses TRBV18 with TRBJ2-2; D perhaps matches TRBD2 (6 bases). The CDR3 spans 19 residues. V gave up 0 bases and J gave up 2 bases, with 19 bases separating them. Per germline, CDR1 KGHSH and CDR2 LQKENI. The CDR3 DNA follows: TGTGCCAGCTCACCACCAACCCTACAGTGGCGGGGTAACACCGGGGAGCTGTTTTTT. It encodes CASSPPTLQWRGNTGELFF. Combining the CDR3 with reference TRBV18 and TRBJ2-2 gives the whole variable domain NAGVMQNPRHLVRRRGQEARLRCSPMKGHSHVYWYRQLPEEGLKFMVYLQKENIIDESGMPKERFSAEFPKEGPSILRIQQVVRGDSAAYFCASSPPTLQWRGNTGELFFGEGSRLTVL.

This chain uses TRBV20-1 with TRBJ2-5; D remains ambiguous. Germline lookup yields CDR1 DFQATT and CDR2 SNEGSKA (reference sequence). The germline V and J ends were trimmed by 1 base and 7 bases, with 7 bases remaining between them. CDR3 length: 11 residues. The CDR3, as DNA: TGCAGTGCTAGAGTTGGCGGGACCCAGTACTTC. Protein product: CSARVGGTQYF.

The V call is TRBV6-4, the J call TRBJ2-3; TRBD1 is a possible D gene (5 bases). V was pared by 3 bases and J by 2 bases, with 15 bases between. The length of the CDR3 is 16 residues. Germline values: CDR1 MRHNA, CDR2 SNTAGT. The CDR3 is CASSEHRSSHTDTQYF. The CDR3 DNA sequence: TGTGCCAGCAGTGAGCACAGGTCCAGCCACACAGATACGCAGTATTTT.

V and J are TRBV2 and TRBJ2-7, with TRBD1 as a possible D gene (6 bases). Germline CDR1 is SNHLY and CDR2 is FYNNEI. This CDR3 comprises 11 residues. The ends were cut back, 8 bases at V and 6 bases at J, with 11 bases in the middle. The CDR3 DNA is TGTGCCAGCCGGACAGTTAGCGAGCAGTACTTC. Translation: CASRTVSEQYF.

This clone was seen only once. The chain has TRBV4-2 and TRBJ2-3; 11 nucleotides match TRBD2. Germline V gives CDR1 LGHNA, CDR2 YNFKEQ. The CDR3 has 16 amino acids. Germline trimming cut 0 bases from V and 4 bases from J; bases unmatched to any gene: 3. The DNA for the CDR3 is TGTGCCAGCAGCCAAGATATAGCGGGGGGGCCAGATACGCAGTATTTT. This sequence encodes CASSQDIAGGPDTQYF.

The chain combines TRBV19 with TRBJ1-1, with no clear D. V lost 6 bases to trimming and J lost 1 base, with 9 bases between them. The CDR3 is made up of 13 amino acids. Per the germline V gene, CDR1 is LNHDA and CDR2 is SQIVND (reference sequence). The CDR3 loop is CASRDPGNTEAFF. In DNA, the CDR3 is TGTGCCAGTAGAGACCCAGGGAACACTGAAGCTTTCTTT.

The V and J genes are TRBV5-1 and TRBJ2-1; D not certain. Per germline, CDR1 SGHRS and CDR2 YFSETQ. With 0 bases removed from V and 0 bases from J, the gap between germline ends came to 7 bases. The CDR3 spans 15 residues. The CDR3 DNA sequence: TGCGCCAGCAGCTTGGACTGGAGCTCCTACAATGAGCAGTTCTTC. It encodes CASSLDWSSYNEQFF.

Turning to this clone: One end of the junction is discordant with germline, which a read error may explain. In DNA, the CDR3 is TGCGCCAGCAGCTTGGATCCAGCGGGACCCACAAATACGCAGTATTTT. Its protein product is CASSLDPAGPTNTQYF. V usage is TRBV5-1 and J usage is TRBJ2-3; 7 bases align to TRBD2. The CDR3 consists of 16 residues. Germline lookup yields CDR1 SGHRS and CDR2 YFSETQ. Complete variable domain (other parts from reference TRBV5-1 and TRBJ2-3): KAGVTQTPRYLIKTRGQQVTLSCSPISGHRSVSWYQQTPGQGLQFLFEYFSETQRNKGNFPGRFSGRQFSNSRSEMNVSTLELGDSALYLCASSLDPAGPTNTQYFGPGTRLTVL.

The V gene is TRBV28, the J gene TRBJ1-2; tentatively, D is TRBD1 (5 bases). The CDR3 consists of 16 residues. CDR1 and CDR2 from the germline V gene are MDHEN and SYDVKM. The V and J ends lost 4 bases and 7 bases respectively, with 22 bases between them. The CDR3, as DNA: TGTGCCAGCAGTTCCCCCGGCGGGGGGGACGTCCTTGGCTACACCTTC. It is translated as CASSSPGGGDVLGYTF.